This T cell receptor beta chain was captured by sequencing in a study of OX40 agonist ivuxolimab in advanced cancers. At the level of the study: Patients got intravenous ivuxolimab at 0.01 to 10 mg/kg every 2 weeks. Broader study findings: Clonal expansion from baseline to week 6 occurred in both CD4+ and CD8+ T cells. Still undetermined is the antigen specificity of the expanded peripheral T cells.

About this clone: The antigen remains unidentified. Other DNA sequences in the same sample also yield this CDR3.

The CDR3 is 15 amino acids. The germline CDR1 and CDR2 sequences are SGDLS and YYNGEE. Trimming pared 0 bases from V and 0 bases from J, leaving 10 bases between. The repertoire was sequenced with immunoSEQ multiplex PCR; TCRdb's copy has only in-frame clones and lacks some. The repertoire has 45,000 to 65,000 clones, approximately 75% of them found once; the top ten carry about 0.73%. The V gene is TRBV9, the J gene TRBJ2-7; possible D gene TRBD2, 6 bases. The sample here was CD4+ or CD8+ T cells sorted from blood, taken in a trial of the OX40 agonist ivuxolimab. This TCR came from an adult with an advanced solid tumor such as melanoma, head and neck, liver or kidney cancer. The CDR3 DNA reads TGTGCCAGCAGCGTAGCGTTAGCGGACTCCTACGAGCAGTACTTC. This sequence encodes CASSVALADSYEQYF.